This TCR beta chain was identified in a study of blood T cell repertoires in COVID-19. Germline V gene data show CDR1 as SGHNT and CDR2 as YYREEE (reference sequence). The length of the CDR3 is 15 residues. The V gene end was trimmed by 0 bases and the J gene end by 8 bases; junction bases not matched to a gene: 4. This clone was counted between two and nine times. Here immunoSEQ multiplex PCR was the method, and the copy in TCRdb shows in-frame clones only, minus some. The sample lists about 150,000 clones, less than 90% occurring once. The chain carries TRBV5-4 and TRBJ1-6; 8 nucleotides align to TRBD1. The TCR comes from a woman aged 70-85 years with acute or convalescent COVID-19. The sequenced material came from peripheral blood. CDR3 in amino acids: CASSLDRGWHSPLHF. The DNA of the CDR3 is TGTGCCAGCAGCTTGGACAGGGGGTGGCATTCACCCCTCCACTTT.